This entry concerns a single T cell receptor (beta chain). This record belongs to a study of blood T cell repertoires in COVID-19. Across the whole study: From the United States, Italy and Spain came samples of acute and convalescent COVID-19. PBMCs, B-cell-depleted T cells, or T cells were the source of the cDNA or gDNA that made up the material.

This CDR3 region has 15 residues. With 4 bases removed from V and 2 bases from J, the gap between germline ends came to 16 bases. CDR1 is SGDLS, CDR2 YYNGEE, per germline. Authors' processing steps: Nucleated cell counts were estimated from reference gene primer amplification. Assay: immunoSEQ multiplex PCR; the TCRdb copy retains only in-frame clones and omits some. V and J calls plus clone size are reproduced from that table; the DNA served to infer D and trimming. Of around 300,000 clones in the sample, around nine tenths were seen once. The rearrangement joins TRBV9 to TRBJ2-7; D is possibly TRBD2 (7 bases). Sequencing used peripheral blood. The source of this sequence is a man aged 50 to 60 with acute or convalescent COVID-19. CDR3 residues: CASSTRGDTTYEQYF. Written as DNA, the CDR3 is TGTGCCAGCAGCACCCGGGGGGACACGACCTACGAGCAGTACTTC.